The 9 T cell receptor beta chains below were found in one sample sequenced in a study of OX40 agonist ivuxolimab in advanced cancers. Libraries were prepared by immunoSEQ multiplex PCR; TCRdb keeps only in-frame clonotypes and omits some of them. In the table there are around 27,000 clones, more than 60% of which are singletons. The sample consisted of CD4+ or CD8+ T cells sorted from blood, taken in a trial of the OX40 agonist ivuxolimab. The receptors were gathered from an adult with an advanced solid tumor such as melanoma, head and neck, liver or kidney cancer.

With respect to this clone: Just one base apart from a much larger clone, this may be a read error. Distinct nucleotide sequences in the sample also encode this CDR3. The chain employs TRBV21-1 and TRBJ1-3. TRBV21-1 is a pseudogene locus. The length of the CDR3 is 11 residues. The DNA for the CDR3 is TGTGCCAGCAGCAATAGGAACACCATATATTTT. Protein product: CASSNRNTIYF.

The chain employs TRBV2 and TRBJ2-7, with D uncertain. The CDR3 contains 13 residues. Germline V gene lookup returns CDR1 SNHLY and CDR2 FYNNEI. The ends were cut back, 2 bases at V and 1 base at J, with 6 bases in the middle. Written as DNA, the CDR3 is TGTGCCAGCAGTGAACGGCCGTCCTACGAGCAGTACTTC. This sequence encodes CASSERPSYEQYF.

Only one count was recorded for this clone. This chain links TRBV27 with TRBJ1-2; 7 positions agree with TRBD1. V shed 0 bases and J 5 bases; nucleotides not matched to a gene: 3. Per the germline V gene, CDR1 is MNHEY and CDR2 is SMNVEV (reference sequence). This CDR3 contains 14 residues. The CDR3 is CASSLSPGGYGYTF. CDR3 bases: TGTGCCAGCAGTTTATCGCCAGGGGGGTATGGCTACACCTTC.

This chain connects TRBV4-2 to TRBJ1-2; the match to TRBD1 covers 7 bases. Germline assignment: CDR1 LGHNA and CDR2 YNFKEQ. Trimming took 4 bases from V and 2 from J; bases not matched to a gene: 4. The CDR3 sequence is 14 residues long. CDR3 sequence: CASSLGQENYGYTF. CDR3 nucleotides: TGTGCCAGCAGCCTTGGACAGGAGAACTATGGCTACACCTTC.

The V and J genes are TRBV6-5 and TRBJ1-2, with 7 nucleotides matching TRBD1. The CDR3 runs to 14 residues. The trim removed 4 bases at V and 3 bases at J, leaving 5 bases unmatched. Germline CDR1 is MNHEY and CDR2 is SVGAGI. Written as DNA, the CDR3 is TGTGCCAGCAGTTCCCTCAGGGGGGACTATGGCTACACCTTC. Encoded protein: CASSSLRGDYGYTF.

The chain couples TRBV7-9 to TRBJ2-7, with 7 bases that match TRBD1. After removal of 5 bases from V and 6 bases from J, the junction contained 13 bases not matched to a gene. The CDR3 loop spans 15 amino acids. CDR1 is SEHNR and CDR2 is FQNEAQ in the germline V gene (reference sequence). The CDR3 reads CASSPDYTGEREQYF. CDR3 nucleotides: TGTGCCAGCAGCCCGGATTATACAGGGGAACGCGAGCAGTACTTC.

The rearrangement joins TRBV29-1 to TRBJ2-7, with D perhaps matching TRBD1 (6 bases). Per the germline V gene, CDR1 is SQVTM and CDR2 is ANQGSEA. The CDR3 totals 15 residues. Trimming cost V 1 base and J 4 bases, with 17 bases left between them. The CDR3 DNA sequence: TGCAGCGTTGAAGGGGCCGAGGGACACCGATACGAGCAGTACTTC. Protein product: CSVEGAEGHRYEQYF.

Only a few counts were recorded for this clone. The chain uses TRBV7-8 and TRBJ1-5; no definite D call. The CDR3 totals 15 residues. Germline V CDR1 and CDR2: SGHVS, FQNEAQ. V lost 2 bases and J lost 0, with 8 bases in between. The CDR3 here is CASSLYGNSNQPQHF. The CDR3 coding sequence is TGTGCCAGCAGCTTATACGGGAATAGCAATCAGCCCCAGCATTTT.

The CDR3 reads CASSHNLEKLFF. The CDR3 DNA sequence: TGCGCCAGCAGCCACAACCTGGAAAAACTGTTTTTT. The chain joins TRBV4-1 to TRBJ1-4; D unclear. CDR1 and CDR2 from the germline V gene are MGHRA and YSYEKL. This CDR3 region has 12 residues. With 3 bases removed from V and 8 bases from J, the gap between germline ends came to 7 bases.